This T cell receptor (beta chain) was retrieved from a study of blood T cell repertoires in COVID-19. Germline V lookup: CDR1 KGHSH, CDR2 LQKENI. The CDR3 length is 16 residues. The V and J ends lost 5 bases and 4 bases, in that order; junction bases with no gene match: 11. As originally analysed: Estimation of nucleated cell counts was performed using reference gene primer amplification. TCRdb keeps only in-frame clones here, not all; method: immunoSEQ multiplex PCR. The DNA was the basis for D and trimming; V, J and clone size are from that table. Counted here are 150,000 to 200,000 clones, approximately 91% occurring once; the ten biggest clones make up 2% to 3%.

The rearrangement uses TRBV18 and TRBJ1-5; 7 positions match TRBD1. This TCR came from a man aged 18 to 35 with acute or convalescent COVID-19. The specimen sequenced was peripheral blood. The CDR3 nucleotides read TGTGCCAGCTCAGGGGCGAACAGGGGCTCAAATCAGCCCCAGCATTTT. Protein: CASSGANRGSNQPQHF.